These T cell receptor beta chains were read from a single sample in a study of blood T cells in healthy people across ages. TCRdb re-analysed the 5' RACE reads in MiXCR, keeping a single row per CDR3 protein. The sample yields over 1,500,000 distinct CDR3 sequences, about 50% seen once. Sequencing used blood. Source of these receptors: a woman aged 40 to 55 in good health. The CDR3 runs from the conserved cysteine through the conserved F or W. The D gene is left open where the match is weak. Size values are once, few and many counts, or a class for expanded clones, and some rows have none.

clone_size	d_call	v_call	j_call	cdr3_aa	cdr3_nt
NA	NA	TRBV7-2	TRBJ1-4	CASSSGRGEKLFF	TGTGCCAGCAGCTCGGGAAGGGGGGAAAAACTGTTTTTT
NA	NA	TRBV29-1	TRBJ1-5	CSALADTRDQPQHF	TGCAGCGCCCTCGCGGACACCCGGGATCAGCCCCAGCATTTT
NA	TRBD1	TRBV6-1	TRBJ2-1	CASREERTGGYNEQFF	TGTGCCAGCCGCGAAGAAAGGACAGGGGGTTACAATGAGCAGTTCTTC
NA	NA	TRBV25-1	TRBJ2-5	CASSDQYKETQYF	TGTGCCAGCAGTGACCAGTACAAAGAGACCCAGTACTTC
once	TRBD1	TRBV11-2	TRBJ2-2	CASSGNRGTGELFF	TGTGCCAGCAGCGGTAACAGGGGGACCGGGGAGCTGTTTTTT
NA	TRBD1	TRBV20-1	TRBJ2-5	CSTRRPAGGWETQYF	TGCAGTACTAGACGCCCTGCAGGGGGCTGGGAGACCCAGTACTTC
few	TRBD1	TRBV6-1	TRBJ2-6	CASSESGTGSGVLTF	TGTGCCAGCAGTGAATCCGGGACAGGGTCGGGCGTCCTGACTTTC
once	NA	TRBV4-3	TRBJ1-4	CASSQDTRGGEKLFF	TGCGCCAGCAGCCAAGATACCCGTGGAGGTGAAAAACTGTTTTTT
NA	TRBD1	TRBV11-2	TRBJ1-4	CASSLEPGQGMLHEKLFF	TGTGCCAGCAGCTTAGAGCCGGGACAGGGTATGTTGCATGAAAAACTGTTTTTT
few	TRBD1	TRBV7-2	TRBJ2-3	CASSPGTGPTDTQYF	TGTGCCAGCAGCCCTGGGACAGGGCCAACAGATACGCAGTATTTT
few	NA	TRBV29-1	TRBJ2-3	CSVPASPTWVDTQYF	TGCAGCGTTCCGGCTAGCCCTACTTGGGTAGATACGCAGTATTTT
NA	TRBD2	TRBV24-1	TRBJ2-3	CATSDLAGGGTDTQYF	TGTGCCACCAGTGATTTGGCGGGGGGCGGCACAGATACGCAGTATTTT
few	TRBD2	TRBV13	TRBJ2-3	CASSRKTGLGADTQYF	TGTGCCAGCAGCCGGAAAACGGGACTAGGTGCAGATACGCAGTATTTT
NA	NA	TRBV2	TRBJ2-1	CASTPGDNEQFF	TGTGCCAGCACCCCGGGGGACAATGAGCAGTTCTTC
few	NA	TRBV4-2	TRBJ2-1	CASSQDEIEQFF	TGTGCCAGCAGCCAGGACGAAATTGAGCAGTTCTTC
few	NA	TRBV28	TRBJ2-3	CASSPLGGVTDTQYF	TGTGCCAGCAGTCCCCTTGGGGGCGTCACAGATACGCAGTATTTT
NA	NA	TRBV10-3	TRBJ2-7	CAISGPGEQYF	TGTGCCATCAGTGGACCGGGCGAGCAGTACTTC
few	NA	TRBV5-1	TRBJ2-6	CASSNGPLRSGANVLTF	TGCGCCAGCAGCAATGGACCGCTCCGCTCTGGGGCCAACGTCCTGACTTTC
NA	TRBD1	TRBV29-1	TRBJ1-1	CSVSTGTGGRTEAFF	TGCAGCGTCTCTACAGGGACAGGGGGGAGGACTGAAGCTTTCTTT
few	NA	TRBV7-9	TRBJ2-1	CASSLPPATHAYNEQFF	TGTGCCAGCAGCTTACCCCCGGCTACACACGCCTACAATGAGCAGTTCTTC
NA	TRBD2	TRBV6-2/TRBV6-3	TRBJ2-1	CASGLAGGSSSSYNEQFF	TGTGCCAGCGGCCTAGCGGGGGGGTCCTCCAGCTCCTACAATGAGCAGTTCTTC
NA	NA	TRBV7-8	TRBJ2-7	CAGSSLQSSYEQYF	TGTGCCGGCAGCTCCTTACAATCCTCCTACGAGCAGTACTTC
NA	NA	TRBV20-1	TRBJ1-5	CSARGFGPSNQPQHF	TGCAGTGCTAGAGGATTCGGGCCTAGCAATCAGCCCCAGCATTTT
few	NA	TRBV29-1	TRBJ2-5	CSVQGRLQETQYF	TGCAGCGTACAGGGGAGGCTCCAAGAGACCCAGTACTTC
few	NA	TRBV7-2	TRBJ2-3	CASSFRRLTYGDTQYF	TGTGCCAGCAGCTTTAGACGTTTAACCTACGGAGATACGCAGTATTTT
NA	NA	TRBV20-1	TRBJ1-2	CSARKQNLYGYTF	TGCAGTGCTAGAAAACAGAATCTTTATGGCTACACCTTC
NA	NA	TRBV28	TRBJ2-5	CASRDRDEETRYF	TGTGCCAGCAGAGATAGGGATGAGGAGACCCGGTACTTC
NA	NA	TRBV7-6	TRBJ2-1	CASSDPDSNNEQFF	TGTGCCAGCAGTGACCCGGACTCCAACAATGAGCAGTTCTTC
NA	NA	TRBV7-9	TRBJ1-2	CASSFKTTNYGYTF	TGTGCCAGCAGCTTCAAGACAACCAACTATGGCTACACCTTC
NA	NA	TRBV27	TRBJ2-7	CASSVKLGNEQYF	TGTGCCAGCAGTGTCAAACTAGGCAACGAGCAGTACTTC
NA	TRBD1	TRBV2	TRBJ2-5	CASSGGQGFVETQYF	TGTGCCAGCAGTGGAGGACAGGGATTTGTAGAGACCCAGTACTTC
NA	NA	TRBV10-3	TRBJ1-6	CAITGDFNSPLHF	TGTGCCATCACTGGGGACTTTAATTCACCCCTCCACTTT
NA	TRBD2	TRBV9	TRBJ2-1	CASSVDGRGNEQFF	TGTGCCAGCAGCGTAGACGGGAGGGGCAATGAGCAGTTCTTC
NA	TRBD1	TRBV20-1	TRBJ2-1	CSATAPGQGANEQFF	TGCAGTGCAACAGCTCCGGGACAGGGGGCCAATGAGCAGTTCTTC
NA	NA	TRBV9	TRBJ2-3	CASSVSTGTFTDTQYF	TGTGCCAGCAGCGTAAGTACCGGGACATTCACAGATACGCAGTATTTT
NA	TRBD1	TRBV6-2/TRBV6-3	TRBJ2-3	CASRRLPGQTTDTQYF	TGTGCCAGCAGACGTCTACCGGGACAGACCACAGATACGCAGTATTTT
NA	TRBD1	TRBV5-1	TRBJ1-1	CASSLRGQGSTEAFF	TGCGCCAGCAGCTTGAGAGGACAGGGAAGCACTGAAGCTTTCTTT
NA	NA	TRBV4-1	TRBJ2-1	CASSQEKYGGYNEQFF	TGCGCCAGCAGCCAAGAGAAGTATGGAGGTTACAATGAGCAGTTCTTC
NA	NA	TRBV6-1	TRBJ2-5	CASSPIRPLVDEQYF	TGTGCCAGCAGTCCAATTAGGCCCCTCGTGGATGAGCAGTACTTC
few	TRBD1	TRBV18	TRBJ2-7	CASSPGTGNSYEQYF	TGCGCCAGCAGCCCCGGGACAGGGAACTCCTACGAGCAGTACTTC
NA	NA	TRBV4-1	TRBJ2-4	CASSQDVIQYF	TGCGCCAGCAGCCAAGATGTCATTCAGTACTTC
NA	NA	TRBV5-5	TRBJ1-6	CASSLRVLLYNSPLHF	TGTGCCAGCAGTCTTCGAGTACTTCTCTATAATTCACCCCTCCACTTT
NA	NA	TRBV6-5	TRBJ2-5	CASSYFSVSGQETQYF	TGTGCCAGCAGTTACTTCTCCGTTAGCGGCCAAGAGACCCAGTACTTC
many	NA	TRBV27	TRBJ2-6	CASSLPGAGANVLTF	TGTGCCAGCAGTTTGCCAGGGGCTGGGGCCAACGTCCTGACTTTC
few	TRBD2	TRBV5-1	TRBJ2-4	CASSLDGTSGGNVKNIQYF	TGCGCCAGCAGCTTGGATGGGACTAGCGGGGGAAACGTCAAAAACATTCAGTACTTC
few	TRBD2	TRBV20-1	TRBJ2-5	CSGGPGETQYF	TGTAGCGGGGGGCCGGGAGAGACCCAGTACTTC
NA	NA	TRBV20-1	TRBJ1-2	CSAYRVSYGYTF	TGCAGTGCTTACCGGGTCTCATATGGCTACACCTTC
NA	NA	TRBV25-1	TRBJ1-6	CASTLGGGLVSPLHF	TGTGCCAGCACTTTAGGAGGGGGGCTGGTTTCACCCCTCCACTTT
NA	TRBD1	TRBV5-1	TRBJ2-3	CASRQDGQGPDTQYF	TGCGCCAGCAGACAGGACGGACAGGGCCCAGATACGCAGTATTTT
few	TRBD2	TRBV4-1	TRBJ2-3	CASSHPGTSSPRQYF	TGCGCCAGCAGCCATCCCGGGACTAGTTCCCCGAGGCAGTATTTT
once	TRBD2	TRBV3-1	TRBJ2-3	CASSYGTSGPSDTQYF	TGTGCCAGCAGTTACGGGACTAGCGGGCCCTCAGATACGCAGTATTTT
few	NA	TRBV7-2	TRBJ2-3	CASSLTGFSTDTQYF	TGTGCCAGCAGCTTAACCGGGTTTAGCACAGATACGCAGTATTTT
NA	NA	TRBV6-5	TRBJ1-1	CASSYGKNTEAFF	TGTGCCAGCAGTTACGGGAAGAACACTGAAGCTTTCTTT
once	NA	TRBV27	TRBJ2-7	CASSLKEAGSYEQYF	TGTGCCAGCAGTTTAAAAGAGGCTGGATCCTACGAGCAGTACTTC
NA	NA	TRBV11-2	TRBJ1-1	CASSLGNRVTEAFF	TGTGCCAGCAGCTTAGGAAACAGGGTGACTGAAGCTTTCTTT
NA	NA	TRBV21-1	TRBJ1-1	CASSIGRGDDIEAFF	TGTGCCAGCAGCATCGGGCGGGGCGACGATATTGAAGCTTTCTTT
few	NA	TRBV20-1	TRBJ1-2	CSAGPGHHYYGYTF	TGCAGTGCTGGCCCGGGACATCATTACTATGGCTACACCTTC
few	TRBD1	TRBV10-3	TRBJ2-7	CAISRTGENSYEQYF	TGTGCCATCAGTAGGACAGGGGAGAACTCCTACGAGCAGTACTTC
NA	TRBD1	TRBV6-2/TRBV6-3	TRBJ2-7	CASSGPDRGMDEQYF	TGTGCCAGCAGTGGTCCCGACAGGGGGATGGACGAGCAGTACTTC
NA	NA	TRBV5-1	TRBJ2-6	CASSLGQSSSGANVLTF	TGCGCCAGCAGCCTCGGACAATCTAGCTCTGGGGCCAACGTCCTGACTTTC